The rows below give T cell receptor beta chains drawn from one sample of a study of blood T cell repertoires in COVID-19. Assay used: immunoSEQ multiplex PCR; TCRdb lists only in-frame clones, some missing. The table includes some 95,000 clones, 80% detected once. Material: peripheral blood. The receptors originated from a man aged 50-59 years who had recovered from COVID-19. Both conserved end residues are part of each CDR3. D genes are given only for firm matches. Clone size appears in some rows only: once, few, many, or a class for an expanded clone.

CDR3nt: TGTGCCAGCAGCCAAGATCAGGCAGGGGGCTATAATGAAAAACTGTTTTTT
CDR3aa: CASSQDQAGGYNEKLFF
v_gene: TRBV4-2
d_gene: TRBD1
abundance: NA
j_gene: TRBJ1-4

CDR3nt: TGTGCCAGCAGTTACAACAGGGGGCGAGATGGCTACACCTTC
CDR3aa: CASSYNRGRDGYTF
v_gene: TRBV28
d_gene: TRBD1
abundance: NA
j_gene: TRBJ1-2

CDR3nt: TGTGCCAGCAGCTTAGAGGGGAGGACGGGGGAGCAGTACTTC
CDR3aa: CASSLEGRTGEQYF
v_gene: TRBV7-8
d_gene: NA
abundance: NA
j_gene: TRBJ2-7

CDR3nt: TGCGCCAGCAGGTCAGGGACAGGGAGTCCCTACGAGCAGTACTTC
CDR3aa: CASRSGTGSPYEQYF
v_gene: TRBV10-2
d_gene: TRBD1
abundance: NA
j_gene: TRBJ2-7

CDR3nt: TGTGCCAGATCTACAGGGGCCCTATTTGACAATGAGCAGTTCTTC
CDR3aa: CARSTGALFDNEQFF
v_gene: TRBV21-1
d_gene: NA
abundance: NA
j_gene: TRBJ2-1

CDR3nt: TGTGCCAGCGGGAACGGGGAGGGATTCAATCAGCCCCAGCATTTT
CDR3aa: CASGNGEGFNQPQHF
v_gene: TRBV6-5
d_gene: NA
abundance: many
j_gene: TRBJ1-5

CDR3nt: TGTGCCACCCGCCCCGGGACAGGGCGCGGCACCATATATTTT
CDR3aa: CATRPGTGRGTIYF
v_gene: TRBV28
d_gene: TRBD1
abundance: NA
j_gene: TRBJ1-3

CDR3nt: TGTGCCAGCAACCCCCAGGGGACCACTGAAGCTTTCTTT
CDR3aa: CASNPQGTTEAFF
v_gene: TRBV6-5
d_gene: NA
abundance: NA
j_gene: TRBJ1-1

CDR3nt: TGTGCCAGCTCCGGGGGTAGGGAGCTGTTTTTT
CDR3aa: CASSGGRELFF
v_gene: TRBV7-2
d_gene: NA
abundance: NA
j_gene: TRBJ2-2

CDR3nt: TGTGCTAGTGGTTTGGTACTGGCGGGACAGGGGAGAGGCTACACCTTC
CDR3aa: CASGLVLAGQGRGYTF
v_gene: TRBV12-5
d_gene: TRBD1
abundance: NA
j_gene: TRBJ1-2

CDR3nt: TGTGCCAGCAGCTTGATGGGTCGGGTGAACACTGAAGCTTTCTTT
CDR3aa: CASSLMGRVNTEAFF
v_gene: TRBV5-8
d_gene: NA
abundance: NA
j_gene: TRBJ1-1

CDR3nt: TGTGCCAGCACCCCACTAACCTCGGGTACAGATACGCAGTATTTT
CDR3aa: CASTPLTSGTDTQYF
v_gene: TRBV9
d_gene: NA
abundance: NA
j_gene: TRBJ2-3

CDR3nt: TGTGCCAGCAGCGTAGATCAAACTAAGCAGTTCTTC
CDR3aa: CASSVDQTKQFF
v_gene: TRBV9
d_gene: NA
abundance: few
j_gene: TRBJ2-1

CDR3nt: TGCGCCAGCAGCTTGGGGGACAGTCAAGAGACCCAGTACTTC
CDR3aa: CASSLGDSQETQYF
v_gene: TRBV5-1
d_gene: TRBD1
abundance: NA
j_gene: TRBJ2-5

CDR3nt: TGTGCCAGCAGCCCTGTCGGGGGAGCTGGAAACACCATATATTTT
CDR3aa: CASSPVGGAGNTIYF
v_gene: TRBV5-4
d_gene: NA
abundance: NA
j_gene: TRBJ1-3

CDR3nt: TGTGCCAGCAGATTAATCCAGGGATCTGGGGCCAACGTCCTGACTTTC
CDR3aa: CASRLIQGSGANVLTF
v_gene: TRBV2
d_gene: NA
abundance: NA
j_gene: TRBJ2-6

CDR3nt: TGTGCCAGCAGTTTCTGGGCGGGGGGGCAAGAGACCCAGTACTTC
CDR3aa: CASSFWAGGQETQYF
v_gene: TRBV27
d_gene: TRBD2
abundance: NA
j_gene: TRBJ2-5

CDR3nt: TGTGCCAGCAGTCCTGGACAGGGTGAAAAGCCCCAGCATTTT
CDR3aa: CASSPGQGEKPQHF
v_gene: TRBV6-1
d_gene: TRBD1
abundance: NA
j_gene: TRBJ1-5

CDR3nt: TGTGCCAGCAGTCAAAGGCAGGGAGGTACCGGGGAGCTGTTTTTT
CDR3aa: CASSQRQGGTGELFF
v_gene: TRBV27
d_gene: NA
abundance: NA
j_gene: TRBJ2-2

CDR3nt: TGTGCCAGCAGCCAAAGGACAGGTCACACCGGGGAGCTGTTTTTT
CDR3aa: CASSQRTGHTGELFF
v_gene: TRBV27
d_gene: TRBD1
abundance: few
j_gene: TRBJ2-2

CDR3nt: TGTGCCATCAGTGAGTCAAGTAGCGGGCCCTACGAGCAGTACTTC
CDR3aa: CAISESSSGPYEQYF
v_gene: TRBV10-3
d_gene: TRBD2
abundance: NA
j_gene: TRBJ2-7

CDR3nt: TGCGCCAGCAGCTTCGGTGGGGGAGGAGGAAACACCATATATTTT
CDR3aa: CASSFGGGGGNTIYF
v_gene: TRBV5-1
d_gene: NA
abundance: NA
j_gene: TRBJ1-3

CDR3nt: TGTGCCAGCAGCCAAGAAATCGGGGATGGCTACACCTTC
CDR3aa: CASSQEIGDGYTF
v_gene: TRBV4-2
d_gene: NA
abundance: NA
j_gene: TRBJ1-2

CDR3nt: TGTGCCAGCAACAGGGCTTTCTCTGGAAACACCATATATTTT
CDR3aa: CASNRAFSGNTIYF
v_gene: TRBV6-5
d_gene: NA
abundance: NA
j_gene: TRBJ1-3

CDR3nt: TGTGCCAGCCGAATGGCGGGGGATACTGTTTACGAGCAGTACTTC
CDR3aa: CASRMAGDTVYEQYF
v_gene: TRBV2
d_gene: TRBD2
abundance: NA
j_gene: TRBJ2-7

CDR3nt: TGTGCCAGCAGCAGGACAATGAACACTGAAGCTTTCTTT
CDR3aa: CASSRTMNTEAFF
v_gene: TRBV28
d_gene: NA
abundance: NA
j_gene: TRBJ1-1

CDR3nt: TGTGCCAGCAGCGATAGCGGGAGGGGGAATGAGCAGTTCTTC
CDR3aa: CASSDSGRGNEQFF
v_gene: TRBV11-1
d_gene: TRBD2
abundance: NA
j_gene: TRBJ2-1

CDR3nt: TGTGCCATCAGTGATTGGATAAATTTACAGGGGGTTCATGGCTACACCTTC
CDR3aa: CAISDWINLQGVHGYTF
v_gene: TRBV10-3
d_gene: TRBD1
abundance: NA
j_gene: TRBJ1-2

CDR3nt: TGTGCCACCAGCGGCTACCCAGGGGACGGCACTGAAGCTTTCTTT
CDR3aa: CATSGYPGDGTEAFF
v_gene: TRBV15
d_gene: NA
abundance: NA
j_gene: TRBJ1-1

CDR3nt: TGTGCCACCAGTTCGTCTAGCGGGGGGATAACAGATACGCAGTATTTT
CDR3aa: CATSSSSGGITDTQYF
v_gene: TRBV24-1
d_gene: TRBD2
abundance: NA
j_gene: TRBJ2-3

CDR3nt: TGTGCCAGCAGTAGAGTGACCAGGGGGCAGGGGATAGGCTACACCTTC
CDR3aa: CASSRVTRGQGIGYTF
v_gene: TRBV28
d_gene: TRBD1
abundance: NA
j_gene: TRBJ1-2

CDR3nt: TGCGCCAGCAGTAAGACAGGGGGCTCTGAAGCTTTCTTT
CDR3aa: CASSKTGGSEAFF
v_gene: TRBV4-1
d_gene: TRBD1
abundance: few
j_gene: TRBJ1-1

CDR3nt: TGCGCCAGCAGCTCACAGGGACCGGGGGAAAAACTGTTTTTT
CDR3aa: CASSSQGPGEKLFF
v_gene: TRBV5-1
d_gene: NA
abundance: NA
j_gene: TRBJ1-4

CDR3nt: TGTGCCAGCAGCTTGCCGCAAGAGACCCAGTACTTC
CDR3aa: CASSLPQETQYF
v_gene: TRBV5-6
d_gene: NA
abundance: NA
j_gene: TRBJ2-5

CDR3nt: TGTGCCAGCAGCCCTGGCGGGGGGACCTACAATGAGCAGTTCTTC
CDR3aa: CASSPGGGTYNEQFF
v_gene: TRBV7-3
d_gene: TRBD2
abundance: NA
j_gene: TRBJ2-1

CDR3nt: TGTGCCAGCAGCCAAGAGGTAGTTCCGTTGAACACTGAAGCTTTCTTT
CDR3aa: CASSQEVVPLNTEAFF
v_gene: TRBV3-1/TRBV3-2
d_gene: NA
abundance: once
j_gene: TRBJ1-1

CDR3nt: TGTGCCAGCCGAGTAAGTACGGGGCCCCAGCATTTT
CDR3aa: CASRVSTGPQHF
v_gene: TRBV28
d_gene: NA
abundance: NA
j_gene: TRBJ1-5

CDR3nt: TGTGCCAGCTCACCGTTCTCTGGGCCCACAGATACGCAGTATTTT
CDR3aa: CASSPFSGPTDTQYF
v_gene: TRBV18
d_gene: NA
abundance: NA
j_gene: TRBJ2-3

CDR3nt: TGTGCCAGCAGCTCGATGAGAAGCGGGGGCTCCTACAATGAGCAGTTCTTC
CDR3aa: CASSSMRSGGSYNEQFF
v_gene: TRBV7-9
d_gene: TRBD2
abundance: NA
j_gene: TRBJ2-1

CDR3nt: TGTGCCAGCAGCTCCCGGGACAGCTACGAGCAGTACTTC
CDR3aa: CASSSRDSYEQYF
v_gene: TRBV7-9
d_gene: TRBD1
abundance: NA
j_gene: TRBJ2-7

CDR3nt: TGTGCCAGCTCAAACCTACAGGGCCTCATGAACACTGAAGCTTTCTTT
CDR3aa: CASSNLQGLMNTEAFF
v_gene: TRBV28
d_gene: NA
abundance: NA
j_gene: TRBJ1-1

CDR3nt: TGTGCCAGCAGCGTGACTAGCGGGGGTAACAATGAGCAGTTCTTC
CDR3aa: CASSVTSGGNNEQFF
v_gene: TRBV2
d_gene: TRBD2
abundance: few
j_gene: TRBJ2-1

CDR3nt: TGTGCCAGCAGCCCCCTAGACAGCCTTCCCGACTACGAGCAGTACTTC
CDR3aa: CASSPLDSLPDYEQYF
v_gene: TRBV11-1
d_gene: NA
abundance: NA
j_gene: TRBJ2-7

CDR3nt: TGCGCCAGCGGGACTCCGAATGAGCAGTTCTTC
CDR3aa: CASGTPNEQFF
v_gene: TRBV10-1
d_gene: NA
abundance: NA
j_gene: TRBJ2-1

CDR3nt: TGTGCCAGCAGCCAAGGCTCCGGGACTAGCGGGACCTACGAGCAGTACTTC
CDR3aa: CASSQGSGTSGTYEQYF
v_gene: TRBV4-2
d_gene: TRBD2
abundance: once
j_gene: TRBJ2-7

CDR3nt: TGTGCCAGCAGCTTAGATGCAGGCAGGCCCCGTGAAGCTTTCTTT
CDR3aa: CASSLDAGRPREAFF
v_gene: TRBV11-2
d_gene: NA
abundance: NA
j_gene: TRBJ1-1

CDR3nt: TGTGCCTACGGACAGGGTTCGCGTATGGGCATTCAGTACTTC
CDR3aa: CAYGQGSRMGIQYF
v_gene: TRBV30
d_gene: TRBD1
abundance: NA
j_gene: TRBJ2-4

CDR3nt: TGTGCCAGTAGTAGGACAGGGGACTATGGCTACACCTTC
CDR3aa: CASSRTGDYGYTF
v_gene: TRBV19
d_gene: TRBD1
abundance: NA
j_gene: TRBJ1-2

CDR3nt: TGTGCCAGCAGGATGGACAGGGTTTCGGACACCATATATTTT
CDR3aa: CASRMDRVSDTIYF
v_gene: TRBV6-5
d_gene: TRBD1
abundance: NA
j_gene: TRBJ1-3

CDR3nt: TGTGCCAGCAGTTCCCAGGGGAAACTAAATTCACCCCTCCACTTT
CDR3aa: CASSSQGKLNSPLHF
v_gene: TRBV27
d_gene: NA
abundance: NA
j_gene: TRBJ1-6

CDR3nt: TGCAGTGCTAGTGGTCAGACAAATAGCAATCAGCCCCAGCATTTT
CDR3aa: CSASGQTNSNQPQHF
v_gene: TRBV20-1
d_gene: NA
abundance: NA
j_gene: TRBJ1-5

CDR3nt: TGTGCCAGCCGCGAGGCTACCTACGTCTACAATGAGCAGTTCTTC
CDR3aa: CASREATYVYNEQFF
v_gene: TRBV6-6
d_gene: NA
abundance: NA
j_gene: TRBJ2-1

CDR3nt: TGCAGCGTTGGCATCGACTTCCACTACAATGAGCAGTTCTTC
CDR3aa: CSVGIDFHYNEQFF
v_gene: TRBV29-1
d_gene: NA
abundance: NA
j_gene: TRBJ2-1

CDR3nt: TGTGCCACCAGCAGAGCCGTTGGAGGGGGCTACTCACCCCTCCACTTT
CDR3aa: CATSRAVGGGYSPLHF
v_gene: TRBV15
d_gene: TRBD1
abundance: NA
j_gene: TRBJ1-6

CDR3nt: TGTGCCAGCAGCGCACGAGGGGACAGCACTATTAACACTGAAGCTTTCTTT
CDR3aa: CASSARGDSTINTEAFF
v_gene: TRBV11-3
d_gene: TRBD1
abundance: NA
j_gene: TRBJ1-1

CDR3nt: TGCAGCGTAGGACAGTCCTACAATGAGCAGTTCTTC
CDR3aa: CSVGQSYNEQFF
v_gene: TRBV29-1
d_gene: NA
abundance: few
j_gene: TRBJ2-1

CDR3nt: TGTGCCAGCAGCTTGCTCCCAGGGGGCTTCACCGGGGAGCTGTTTTTT
CDR3aa: CASSLLPGGFTGELFF
v_gene: TRBV5-6
d_gene: TRBD1
abundance: NA
j_gene: TRBJ2-2

CDR3nt: TGTGCCAGCAGTTTTCAAGCGGGAGCAGAGACCCAGTACTTC
CDR3aa: CASSFQAGAETQYF
v_gene: TRBV27
d_gene: TRBD2
abundance: few
j_gene: TRBJ2-5